This entry lists 14 T cell receptor beta chains sequenced from one sample in a study of response to subunit inactivated influenza vaccine. TCRdb called the RT-PCR reads again in MiXCR, with one record for every CDR3 protein. Among approximately 230,000 distinct CDR3 sequences, 12% were seen once, and the ten largest hold 7.5% to 10%. This material consisted of non-naive T cells sorted from PBMCs, taken 14 to 15 days before vaccination. These receptors were obtained from a man aged 50 to 60 who received an inactivated influenza vaccine.

V usage is TRBV7-6 and J usage is TRBJ2-5; TRBD2 matches 10 bases. The CDR3 covers 15 residues. The germline CDR1 and CDR2 sequences are SGHVS and FNYEAQ. V lost 3 bases to trimming and J lost 3 bases; unmatched junction nucleotides: 4. The CDR3 region is CASSFLSGGKETQYF. The CDR3 nucleotides are TGTGCCAGCAGCTTCCTTAGCGGGGGGAAAGAGACCCAGTACTTC.

This clonotype was counted at least ten times. V gene TRBV5-1 combines with J gene TRBJ2-5; TRBD2 matches at 7 bases. Germline CDR1 and CDR2: SGHRS and YFSETQ. This CDR3 has 15 residues. The junction had 2 bases not matched to a gene; V was cut back by 0 bases and J by 0 bases. The CDR3 region has the DNA TGCGCCAGCAGCTTGGACGGGGGGTACCAAGAGACCCAGTACTTC. It codes for CASSLDGGYQETQYF.

This clonotype was seen a single time. Here the CDR3 reads CASSLSSRNTGELFF. CDR3 nucleotides: TGTGCCAGCAGTTTATCTTCGCGGAACACCGGGGAGCTGTTTTTT. This chain uses TRBV27 with TRBJ2-2; D is undetermined. Germline CDR1 reads MNHEY; CDR2 reads SMNVEV (reference sequence). This CDR3 comprises 15 residues. The ends were cut back, 0 bases at V and 1 base at J, with 6 bases in the middle.

This clonotype was seen only a few times. The gene calls are TRBV28 and TRBJ1-2; D unresolved. The V end lost 3 bases, the J end lost 4 bases, and 12 bases lay between the germline ends. The CDR3 sequence is 14 residues long. Germline CDR1 and CDR2: MDHEN and SYDVKM. This CDR3 reads CASSFGRSLYGYTF. The CDR3 nucleotides read TGTGCCAGCAGTTTCGGGCGGAGCCTCTATGGCTACACCTTC.

The sample holds a few counts of this clonotype. The V and J genes are TRBV2 and TRBJ1-5, with a tentative D call TRBD1 (5 bases). V was cut by 6 bases and J by 2 bases, with 11 bases left in between. CDR1 SNHLY and CDR2 FYNNEI come from the germline V gene. The CDR3 covers 14 residues. The CDR3, as DNA: TGTGCCAGCAGAGGACAAGAGCGCAATCAGCCCCAGCATTTT. This codes for CASRGQERNQPQHF.

This chain connects TRBV12-3 or TRBV12-4 to TRBJ1-1; TRBD1 agrees at 9 bases. The CDR3 contains 15 residues. Unmatched junction bases numbered 5, after V lost 5 bases and J lost 1 base. DNA for the CDR3: TGTGCCAGCAGTACGACAGGGGGTTCGAACACTGAAGCTTTCTTT. Encoded protein: CASSTTGGSNTEAFF.

This clonotype appeared a few times. This chain uses TRBV2 with TRBJ1-1, with 9 bases fitting TRBD1. The germline V gene encodes CDR1 SNHLY and CDR2 FYNNEI. With V trimmed by 4 bases and J by 3 bases, 3 bases remained unmatched. CDR3 length equals 14 residues. Here the CDR3 reads CASSVTGGYTEAFF. CDR3 DNA sequence: TGTGCCAGCAGTGTCACAGGGGGCTACACTGAAGCTTTCTTT.

This clonotype was observed a handful of times. V gene TRBV5-1 combines with J gene TRBJ2-3; D remains unclear. Germline V CDR1 and CDR2: SGHRS, YFSETQ. V gave up 2 bases and J gave up 2 bases, with 18 bases separating them. The CDR3 runs to 17 residues. CDR3 sequence: CASSFGYSSSPTDTQYF. In nucleotides, the CDR3 is TGCGCCAGCAGCTTCGGGTACTCGAGCAGTCCCACAGATACGCAGTATTTT. Using reference TRBV5-1 and TRBJ2-3 for the parts outside the CDR3, the full variable domain is KAGVTQTPRYLIKTRGQQVTLSCSPISGHRSVSWYQQTPGQGLQFLFEYFSETQRNKGNFPGRFSGRQFSNSRSEMNVSTLELGDSALYLCASSFGYSSSPTDTQYFGPGTRLTVL.

V gene TRBV28 combines with J gene TRBJ1-6; possibly TRBD1 for D (5 bases). V dropped 6 bases and J dropped 5 bases, with 17 bases sitting between them. Germline V gives CDR1 MDHEN, CDR2 SYDVKM. The CDR3 runs to 16 residues. This CDR3 is CASRRSGRINNSPLHF. Written as DNA, the CDR3 is TGTGCCAGCAGAAGGTCGGGACGGATAAATAATTCACCCCTCCACTTT.

V and J are TRBV6-2 or TRBV6-3 and TRBJ1-6; D remains ambiguous. Trimming cost V 5 bases and J 7 bases, with 15 bases left between them. From germline, CDR1 is MNHEY and CDR2 SVGEGT. The CDR3 runs 15 residues. The CDR3 sequence: CASSGQETRNSPLHF. CDR3 sequence (DNA): TGTGCCAGCAGTGGTCAGGAGACAAGGAATTCACCCCTCCACTTT.

The V gene is TRBV5-1, the J gene TRBJ2-3; TRBD2 agrees at 7 bases. From germline, CDR1 is SGHRS and CDR2 YFSETQ. The V segment lost 3 bases and the J segment 5 bases; nucleotides outside the gene matches: 9. The CDR3 is 15 amino acids. CDR3 in DNA: TGCGCCAGCAGCTCCCCAAGCGGGGCGGGAGATACGCAGTATTTT. It yields the protein CASSSPSGAGDTQYF. The whole variable domain, filled in from reference TRBV5-1 and TRBJ2-3, reads KAGVTQTPRYLIKTRGQQVTLSCSPISGHRSVSWYQQTPGQGLQFLFEYFSETQRNKGNFPGRFSGRQFSNSRSEMNVSTLELGDSALYLCASSSPSGAGDTQYFGPGTRLTVL.

V usage is TRBV27 and J usage is TRBJ1-5; D not certain. CDR1 and CDR2 (germline): MNHEY, SMNVEV (reference sequence). This CDR3 contains 14 residues. Trimming pared 5 bases from V and 0 bases from J, leaving 8 bases between. The CDR3 spells CASSREYSNQPQHF. DNA for the CDR3: TGTGCCAGCAGTCGAGAGTATAGCAATCAGCCCCAGCATTTT.

This clonotype was counted many times. The V and J genes are TRBV7-6 and TRBJ2-7; D possibly uses TRBD1 or TRBD2 (7 bases each). There are 14 residues in the CDR3. Germline loops: CDR1 SGHVS, CDR2 FNYEAQ. The V gene lost 7 bases and the J gene lost 4 bases, with 17 bases spanning the gap. CDR3 nucleotides: TGTGCCAGCACCCCAGGGGGGGGCTTTTACGAGCAGTACTTC. This codes for CASTPGGGFYEQYF.

This clonotype occurred many times. The chain uses TRBV4-3 and TRBJ1-6; D is perhaps TRBD1 (5 bases). Trimming stripped 4 bases from V and 9 bases from J, with 16 bases between. The CDR3 is 15 residues long. Germline CDR1 reads LGHNA; CDR2 reads YSLEER. The CDR3 bases are TGCGCCAGCAGCCTAGAGAGGGCAGGGTCTTCACCCCTCCACTTT. Translated: CASSLERAGSSPLHF.